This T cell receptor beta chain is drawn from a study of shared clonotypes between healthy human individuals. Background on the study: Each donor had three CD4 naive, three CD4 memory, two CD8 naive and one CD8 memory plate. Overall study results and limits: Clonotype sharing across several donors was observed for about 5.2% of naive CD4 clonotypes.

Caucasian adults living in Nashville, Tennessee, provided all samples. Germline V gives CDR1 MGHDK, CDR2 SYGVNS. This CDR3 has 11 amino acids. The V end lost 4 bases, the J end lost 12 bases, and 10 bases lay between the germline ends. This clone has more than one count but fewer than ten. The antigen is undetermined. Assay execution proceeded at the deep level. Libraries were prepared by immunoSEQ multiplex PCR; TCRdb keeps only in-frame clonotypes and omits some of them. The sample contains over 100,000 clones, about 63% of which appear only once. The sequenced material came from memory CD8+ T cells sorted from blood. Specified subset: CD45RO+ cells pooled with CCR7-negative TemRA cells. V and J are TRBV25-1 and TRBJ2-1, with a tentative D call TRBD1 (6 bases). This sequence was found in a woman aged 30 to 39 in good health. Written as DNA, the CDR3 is TGTGCCAGCAGTGGAATAGGGGGGCAGTTCTTC. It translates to CASSGIGGQFF.